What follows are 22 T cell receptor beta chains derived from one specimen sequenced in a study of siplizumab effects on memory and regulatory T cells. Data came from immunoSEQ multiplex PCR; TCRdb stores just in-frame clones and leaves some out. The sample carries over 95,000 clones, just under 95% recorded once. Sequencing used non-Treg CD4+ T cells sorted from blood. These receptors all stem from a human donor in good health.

The CDR3 DNA is TGTGCCAGTCTAGCGGGGGGAAGTGAGCAGTTCTTC. Its protein product is CASLAGGSEQFF. The rearrangement uses TRBV2 and TRBJ2-1; 11 bases align to TRBD2. The CDR3 sequence is 12 residues long. J was trimmed by 9 bases and V by 9 bases; bases with no gene match: 4. Germline CDR1 reads SNHLY; CDR2 reads FYNNEI.

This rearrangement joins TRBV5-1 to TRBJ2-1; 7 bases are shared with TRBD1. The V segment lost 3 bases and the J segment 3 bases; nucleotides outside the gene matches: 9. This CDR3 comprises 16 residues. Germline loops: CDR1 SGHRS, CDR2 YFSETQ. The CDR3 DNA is TGCGCCAGCAGCTCCTATAGGGCAGGGGGCTACAATGAGCAGTTCTTC. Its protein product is CASSSYRAGGYNEQFF. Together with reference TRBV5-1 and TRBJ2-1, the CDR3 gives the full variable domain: KAGVTQTPRYLIKTRGQQVTLSCSPISGHRSVSWYQQTPGQGLQFLFEYFSETQRNKGNFPGRFSGRQFSNSRSEMNVSTLELGDSALYLCASSSYRAGGYNEQFFGPGTRLTVL.

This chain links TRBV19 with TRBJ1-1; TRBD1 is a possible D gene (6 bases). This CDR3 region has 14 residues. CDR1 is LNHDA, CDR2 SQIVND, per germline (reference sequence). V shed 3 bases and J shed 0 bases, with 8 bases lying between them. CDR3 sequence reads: CASSMGHLNTEAFF. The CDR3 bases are TGTGCCAGTAGTATGGGACACCTGAACACTGAAGCTTTCTTT.

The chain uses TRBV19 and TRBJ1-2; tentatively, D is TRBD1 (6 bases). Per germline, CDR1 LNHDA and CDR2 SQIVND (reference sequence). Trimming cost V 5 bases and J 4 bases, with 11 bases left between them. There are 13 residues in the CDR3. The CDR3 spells CASSPTGSYGYTF. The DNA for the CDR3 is TGTGCCAGTAGTCCGACAGGTAGCTATGGCTACACCTTC.

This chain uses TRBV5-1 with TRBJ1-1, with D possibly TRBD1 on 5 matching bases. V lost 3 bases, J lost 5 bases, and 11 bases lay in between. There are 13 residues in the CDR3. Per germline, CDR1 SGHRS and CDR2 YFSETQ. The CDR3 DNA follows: TGCGCCAGCAGCTCACTCGGGGCTACTGAAGCTTTCTTT. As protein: CASSSLGATEAFF.

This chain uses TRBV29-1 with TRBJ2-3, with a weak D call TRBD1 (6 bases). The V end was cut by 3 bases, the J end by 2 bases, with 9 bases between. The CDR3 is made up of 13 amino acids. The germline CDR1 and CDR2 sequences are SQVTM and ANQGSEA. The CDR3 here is CSVEDRNTDTQYF. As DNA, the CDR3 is TGCAGCGTTGAGGACAGAAACACAGATACGCAGTATTTT.

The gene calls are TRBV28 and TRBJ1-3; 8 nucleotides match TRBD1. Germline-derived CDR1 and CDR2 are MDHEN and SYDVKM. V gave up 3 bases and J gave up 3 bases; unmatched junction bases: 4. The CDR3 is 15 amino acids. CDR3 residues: CASSLPGGGGNTIYF. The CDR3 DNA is TGTGCCAGCAGTTTGCCAGGGGGCGGTGGAAACACCATATATTTT.

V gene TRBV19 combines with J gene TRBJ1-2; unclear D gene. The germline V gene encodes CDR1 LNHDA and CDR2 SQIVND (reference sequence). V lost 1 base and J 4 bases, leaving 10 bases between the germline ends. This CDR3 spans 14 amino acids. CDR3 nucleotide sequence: TGTGCCAGTAGTATAGTCAAGGGTCTCTATGGCTACACCTTC. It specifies CASSIVKGLYGYTF.

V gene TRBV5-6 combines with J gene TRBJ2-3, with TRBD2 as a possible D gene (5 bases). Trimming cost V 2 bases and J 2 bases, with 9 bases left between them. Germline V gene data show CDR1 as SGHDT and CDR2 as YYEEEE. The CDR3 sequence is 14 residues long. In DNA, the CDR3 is TGTGCCAGCAGCTTCCGGGGTTACACAGATACGCAGTATTTT. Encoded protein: CASSFRGYTDTQYF.

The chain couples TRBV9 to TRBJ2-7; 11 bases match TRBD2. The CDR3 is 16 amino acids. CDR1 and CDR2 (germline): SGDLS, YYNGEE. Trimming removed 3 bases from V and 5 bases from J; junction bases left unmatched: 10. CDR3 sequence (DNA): TGTGCCAGCAGCGCCAATAGCGGGGGGGCCTGGGACGAGCAGTACTTC. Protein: CASSANSGGAWDEQYF.

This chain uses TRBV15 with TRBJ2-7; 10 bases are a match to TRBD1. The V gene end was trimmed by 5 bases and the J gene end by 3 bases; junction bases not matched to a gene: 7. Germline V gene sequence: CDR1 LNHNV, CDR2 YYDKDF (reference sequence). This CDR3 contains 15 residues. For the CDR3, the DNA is TGTGCCACCAGCGACCCGGGACAGGGGAACTACGAGCAGTACTTC. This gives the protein CATSDPGQGNYEQYF.

CDR3 residues: CARRFGQDGGYTF. For the CDR3, the DNA is TGTGCCAGGCGATTCGGACAGGATGGAGGCTACACCTTC. This chain uses TRBV6-5 with TRBJ1-2; TRBD1 aligns across 7 bases. J lost 8 bases, V lost 9 bases, and 12 bases had no gene match. The CDR3 consists of 13 residues. In germline, CDR1 is MNHEY, CDR2 SVGAGI.

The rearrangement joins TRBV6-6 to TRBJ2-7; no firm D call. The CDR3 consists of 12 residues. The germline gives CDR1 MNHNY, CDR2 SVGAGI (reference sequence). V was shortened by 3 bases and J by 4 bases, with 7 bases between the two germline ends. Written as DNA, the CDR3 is TGTGCCAGCAGTTATACAACTTACGAGCAGTACTTC. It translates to CASSYTTYEQYF.

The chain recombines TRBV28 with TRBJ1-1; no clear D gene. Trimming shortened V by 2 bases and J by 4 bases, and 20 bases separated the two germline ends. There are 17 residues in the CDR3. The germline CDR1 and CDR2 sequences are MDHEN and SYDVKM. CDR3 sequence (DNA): TGTGCCAGCAGTTTAGATCGGTTACGGGCCTTGGGCACTGAAGCTTTCTTT. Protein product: CASSLDRLRALGTEAFF.

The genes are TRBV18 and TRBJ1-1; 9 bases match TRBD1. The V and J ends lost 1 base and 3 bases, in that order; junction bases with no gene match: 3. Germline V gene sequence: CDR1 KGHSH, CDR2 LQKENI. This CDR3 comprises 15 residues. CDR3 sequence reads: CASSPRDRVYTEAFF. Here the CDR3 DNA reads TGTGCCAGCTCACCACGGGACAGGGTCTACACTGAAGCTTTCTTT.

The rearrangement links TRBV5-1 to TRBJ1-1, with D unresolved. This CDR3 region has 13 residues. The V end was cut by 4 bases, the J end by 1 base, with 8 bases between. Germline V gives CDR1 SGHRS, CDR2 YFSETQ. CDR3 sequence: CASSGRTNTEAFF. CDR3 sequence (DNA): TGCGCCAGCAGCGGGCGTACGAACACTGAAGCTTTCTTT. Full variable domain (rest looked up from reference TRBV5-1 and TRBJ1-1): KAGVTQTPRYLIKTRGQQVTLSCSPISGHRSVSWYQQTPGQGLQFLFEYFSETQRNKGNFPGRFSGRQFSNSRSEMNVSTLELGDSALYLCASSGRTNTEAFFGQGTRLTVV.

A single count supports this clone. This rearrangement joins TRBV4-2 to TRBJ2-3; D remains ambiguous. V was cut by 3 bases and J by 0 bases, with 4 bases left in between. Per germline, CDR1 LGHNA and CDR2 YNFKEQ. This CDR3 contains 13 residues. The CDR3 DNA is TGTGCCAGCAGCCAGCGCAGCACAGATACGCAGTATTTT. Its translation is CASSQRSTDTQYF.

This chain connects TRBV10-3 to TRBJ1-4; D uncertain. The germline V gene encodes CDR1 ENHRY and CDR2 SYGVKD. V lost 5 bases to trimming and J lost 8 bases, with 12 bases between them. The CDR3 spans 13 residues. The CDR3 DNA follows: TGTGCCATCAGTCCGGGCACTGAAGAAAAACTGTTTTTT. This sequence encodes CAISPGTEEKLFF.

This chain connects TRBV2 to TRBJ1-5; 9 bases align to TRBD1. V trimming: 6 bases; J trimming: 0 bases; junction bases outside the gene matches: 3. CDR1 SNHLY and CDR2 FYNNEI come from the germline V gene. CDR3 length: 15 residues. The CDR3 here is CASRGTGTSNQPQHF. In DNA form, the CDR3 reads TGTGCCAGCAGGGGGACAGGGACTAGCAATCAGCCCCAGCATTTT. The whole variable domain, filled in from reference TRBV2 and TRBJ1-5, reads EPEVTQTPSHQVTQMGQEVILRCVPISNHLYFYWYRQILGQKVEFLVSFYNNEISEKSEIFDDQFSVERPDGSNFTLKIRSTKLEDSAMYFCASRGTGTSNQPQHFGDGTRLSIL.

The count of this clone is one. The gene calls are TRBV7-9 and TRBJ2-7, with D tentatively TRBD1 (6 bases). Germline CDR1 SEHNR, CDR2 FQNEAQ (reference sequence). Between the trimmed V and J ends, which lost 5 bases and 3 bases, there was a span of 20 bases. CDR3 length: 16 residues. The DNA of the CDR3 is TGTGCCAGCAGCACGTACAGGGTGGGACCCTACTACGAGCAGTACTTC. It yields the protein CASSTYRVGPYYEQYF.

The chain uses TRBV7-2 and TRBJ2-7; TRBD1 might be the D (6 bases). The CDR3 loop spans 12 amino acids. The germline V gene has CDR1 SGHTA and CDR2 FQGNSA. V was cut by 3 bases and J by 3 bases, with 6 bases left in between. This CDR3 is CASSLTGYEQYF. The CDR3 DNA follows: TGTGCCAGCAGCTTGACAGGCTACGAGCAGTACTTC.

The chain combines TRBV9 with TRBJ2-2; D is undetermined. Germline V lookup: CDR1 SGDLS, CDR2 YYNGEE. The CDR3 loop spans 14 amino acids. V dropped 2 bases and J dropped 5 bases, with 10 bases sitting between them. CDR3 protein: CASSVGVSTGELFF. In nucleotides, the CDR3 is TGTGCCAGCAGCGTTGGGGTTTCGACCGGGGAGCTGTTTTTT.